The clone carrying this TCR beta chain occurred once. These data come from a study of OX40 agonist ivuxolimab in advanced cancers. Whole-study context: Patients with hepatocellular carcinoma, melanoma, renal cell or head and neck cancer made up the dose-escalation patients. Partial responses occurred in Three dose-escalation patients, one with hepatocellular carcinoma and two with cutaneous melanoma. Of the participants, roughly 40% had some prior anti-PD-1, anti-PD-L1 or anti-CTLA-4 therapy, which was allowed.

The timepoints at which blood was sampled were baseline, cycle 4 day 1, and cycle 7 day 1. Germline assignment: CDR1 SGHVS and CDR2 FNYEAQ. The CDR3 loop spans 15 amino acids. V was pared by 5 bases and J by 2 bases, with 13 bases between. The data were produced by immunoSEQ multiplex PCR, yet TCRdb's version contains in-frame clones alone and is incomplete. The top ten clones hold roughly a tenth of a sample with 70,000 or so clones, 80% to 95% of them seen once. The sequencing used CD4+ or CD8+ T cells sorted from blood, collected in a trial of the OX40 agonist ivuxolimab. This receptor was identified in an adult with an advanced solid tumor such as melanoma, head and neck, liver or kidney cancer. This chain links TRBV7-6 with TRBJ1-3, with D possibly TRBD1 on 5 matching bases. For the CDR3, the DNA is TGTGCCAGCAGCGCGGGGGGGGTCCCTGGAAACACCATATATTTT. It encodes CASSAGGVPGNTIYF.